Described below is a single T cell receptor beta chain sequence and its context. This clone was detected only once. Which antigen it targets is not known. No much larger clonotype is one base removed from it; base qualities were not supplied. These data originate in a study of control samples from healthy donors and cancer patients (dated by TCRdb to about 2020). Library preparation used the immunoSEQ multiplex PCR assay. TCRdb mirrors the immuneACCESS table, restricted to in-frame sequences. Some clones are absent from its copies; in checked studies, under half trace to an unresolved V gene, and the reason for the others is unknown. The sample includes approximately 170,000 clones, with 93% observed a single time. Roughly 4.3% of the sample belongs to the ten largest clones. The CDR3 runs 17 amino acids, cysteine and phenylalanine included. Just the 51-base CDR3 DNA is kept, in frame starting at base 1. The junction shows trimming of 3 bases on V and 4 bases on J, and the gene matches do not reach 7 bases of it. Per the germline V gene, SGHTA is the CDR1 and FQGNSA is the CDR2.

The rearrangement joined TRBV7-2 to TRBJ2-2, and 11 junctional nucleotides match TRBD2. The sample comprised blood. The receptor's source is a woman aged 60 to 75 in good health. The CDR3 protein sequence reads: CASSFKTSGGITGELFF. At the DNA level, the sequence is TGTGCCAGCAGCTTCAAAACTAGCGGGGGTATCACCGGGGAGCTGTTTTTT.